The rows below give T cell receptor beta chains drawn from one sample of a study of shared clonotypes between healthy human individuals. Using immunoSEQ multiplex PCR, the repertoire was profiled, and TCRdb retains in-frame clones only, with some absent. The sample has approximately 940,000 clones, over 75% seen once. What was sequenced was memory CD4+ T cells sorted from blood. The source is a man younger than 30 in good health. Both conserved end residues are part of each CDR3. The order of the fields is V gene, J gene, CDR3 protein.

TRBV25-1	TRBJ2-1	CASSDRGDEQFF
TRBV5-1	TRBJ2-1	CASSLGGYNNEQFF
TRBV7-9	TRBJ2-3	CASSWGLAGLTDTQYF
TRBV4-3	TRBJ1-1	CASSQTAGSTEAFF
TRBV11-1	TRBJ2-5	CASSLEGASGGKETQYF
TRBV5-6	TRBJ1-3	CASSLYADRGLGNTIYF
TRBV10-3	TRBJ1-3	CAISEGGPSSGNTIYF
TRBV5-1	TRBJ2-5	CASSAEAQETQYF
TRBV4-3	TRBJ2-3	CASSQGVPKTTYTDTQYF
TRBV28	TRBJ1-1	CASSLPLIGTEAFF
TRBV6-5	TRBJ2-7	CASSPEGLAPYEQYF
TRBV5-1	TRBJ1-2	CASSSNSGTYGYTF
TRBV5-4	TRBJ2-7	CASSLDAGGSYEQYF
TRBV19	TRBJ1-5	CASSGQGGNQPQHF
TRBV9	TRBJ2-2	CASSVGLAGNTGELFF
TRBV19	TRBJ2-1	CASSSGGANYNEQFF
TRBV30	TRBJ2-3	CAWGRGTGRTDTQYF
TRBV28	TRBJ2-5	CASSSSNRGVETQYF